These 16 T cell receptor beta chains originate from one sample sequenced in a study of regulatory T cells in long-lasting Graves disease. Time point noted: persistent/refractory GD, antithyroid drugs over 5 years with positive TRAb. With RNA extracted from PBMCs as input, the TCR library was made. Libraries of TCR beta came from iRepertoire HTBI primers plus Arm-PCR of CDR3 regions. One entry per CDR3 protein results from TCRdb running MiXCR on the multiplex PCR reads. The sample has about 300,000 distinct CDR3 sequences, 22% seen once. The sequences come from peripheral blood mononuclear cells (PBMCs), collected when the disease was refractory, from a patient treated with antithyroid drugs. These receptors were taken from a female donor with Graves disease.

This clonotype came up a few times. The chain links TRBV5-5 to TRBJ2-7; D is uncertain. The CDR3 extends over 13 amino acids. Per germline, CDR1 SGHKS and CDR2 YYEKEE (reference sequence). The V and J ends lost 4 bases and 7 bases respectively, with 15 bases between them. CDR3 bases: TGTGCCAGCAGCCCGCTTGACTTGAGTGAGCAGTACTTC. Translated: CASSPLDLSEQYF.

This chain's CDR3 is CASSLWGENQPQHF. The CDR3 bases are TGTGCCAGCAGCCTTTGGGGGGAAAATCAGCCCCAGCATTTT. The chain joins TRBV7-2 to TRBJ1-5; maybe TRBD1 (5 bases). The V end was cut by 5 bases, the J end by 4 bases, with 12 bases between. Germline CDR1 and CDR2: SGHTA and FQGNSA. The CDR3 extends over 14 amino acids.

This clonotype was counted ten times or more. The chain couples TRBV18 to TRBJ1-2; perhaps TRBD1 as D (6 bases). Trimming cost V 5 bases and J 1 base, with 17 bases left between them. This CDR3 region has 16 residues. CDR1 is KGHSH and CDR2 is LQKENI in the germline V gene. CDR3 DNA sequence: TGTGCCAGCTCATCCACCCGGACAGCTATTAACTATGGCTACACCTTC. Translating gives CASSSTRTAINYGYTF. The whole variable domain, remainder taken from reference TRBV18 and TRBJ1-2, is NAGVMQNPRHLVRRRGQEARLRCSPMKGHSHVYWYRQLPEEGLKFMVYLQKENIIDESGMPKERFSAEFPKEGPSILRIQQVVRGDSAAYFCASSSTRTAINYGYTFGSGTRLTVV.

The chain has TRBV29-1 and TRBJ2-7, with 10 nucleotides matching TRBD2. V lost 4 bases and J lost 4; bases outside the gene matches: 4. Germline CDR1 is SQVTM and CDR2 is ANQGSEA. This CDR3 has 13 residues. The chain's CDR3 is CSVALAGEYEQYF. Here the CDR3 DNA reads TGCAGCGTTGCTCTAGCGGGAGAATACGAGCAGTACTTC.

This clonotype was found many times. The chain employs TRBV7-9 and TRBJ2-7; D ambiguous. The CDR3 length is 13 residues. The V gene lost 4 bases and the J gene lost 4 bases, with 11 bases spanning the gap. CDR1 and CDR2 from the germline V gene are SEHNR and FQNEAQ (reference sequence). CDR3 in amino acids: CASSSDTSYEQYF. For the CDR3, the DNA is TGTGCCAGCAGCTCAGACACTTCGTACGAGCAGTACTTC.

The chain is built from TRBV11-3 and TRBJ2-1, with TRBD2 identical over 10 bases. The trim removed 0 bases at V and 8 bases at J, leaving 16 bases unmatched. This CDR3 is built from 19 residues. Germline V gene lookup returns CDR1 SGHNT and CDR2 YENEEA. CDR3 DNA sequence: TGTGCCAGCAGCTTAGATTTCACTAGCGGGACCCATAAGAACGATGAGCAGTTCTTC. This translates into CASSLDFTSGTHKNDEQFF. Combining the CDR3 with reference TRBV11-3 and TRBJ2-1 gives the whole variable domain EAGVVQSPRYKIIEKKQPVAFWCNPISGHNTLYWYLQNLGQGPELLIRYENEEAVDDSQLPKDRFSAERLKGVDSTLKIQPAELGDSAVYLCASSLDFTSGTHKNDEQFFGPGTRLTVL.

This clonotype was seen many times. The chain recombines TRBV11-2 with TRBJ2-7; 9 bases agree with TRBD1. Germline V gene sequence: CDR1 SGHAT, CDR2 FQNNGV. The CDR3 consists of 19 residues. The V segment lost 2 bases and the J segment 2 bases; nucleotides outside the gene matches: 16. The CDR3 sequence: CASSLSRWRPDRGPYEQYF. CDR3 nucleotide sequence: TGTGCCAGCAGCTTAAGTAGGTGGCGTCCGGACAGGGGTCCCTACGAGCAGTACTTC.

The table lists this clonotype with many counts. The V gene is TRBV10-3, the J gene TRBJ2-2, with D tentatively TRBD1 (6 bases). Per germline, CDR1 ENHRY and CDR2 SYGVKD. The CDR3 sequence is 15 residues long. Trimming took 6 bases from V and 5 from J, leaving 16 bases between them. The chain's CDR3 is CAIRDGTGRTGELFF. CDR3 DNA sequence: TGTGCCATCAGGGACGGAACAGGGCGGACCGGGGAGCTGTTTTTT.

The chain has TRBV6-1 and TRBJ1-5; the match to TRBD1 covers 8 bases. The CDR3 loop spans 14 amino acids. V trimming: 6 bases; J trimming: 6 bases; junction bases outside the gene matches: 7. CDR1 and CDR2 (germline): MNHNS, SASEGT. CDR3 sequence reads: CASRTGEGGQPQHF. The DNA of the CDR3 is TGTGCCAGCAGGACAGGGGAAGGTGGTCAGCCCCAGCATTTT.

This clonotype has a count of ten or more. The CDR3 sequence: CASRGRENEKLFF. In DNA form, the CDR3 reads TGTGCCAGCAGAGGCAGGGAAAATGAAAAACTGTTTTTT. The V call is TRBV2, the J call TRBJ1-4; weak D call: TRBD1 (5 bases). CDR3 size: 13 residues. Germline V CDR1 and CDR2: SNHLY, FYNNEI. V lost 6 bases to trimming and J lost 5 bases, with 10 bases between them.

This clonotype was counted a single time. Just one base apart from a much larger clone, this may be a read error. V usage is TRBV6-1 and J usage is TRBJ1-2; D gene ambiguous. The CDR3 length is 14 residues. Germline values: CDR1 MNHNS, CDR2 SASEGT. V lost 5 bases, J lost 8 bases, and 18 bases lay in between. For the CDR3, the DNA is TGTGCCAGCAGTCACTCAGGAGGGATCGGCGGCTACACCTTC. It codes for CASSHSGGIGGYTF.

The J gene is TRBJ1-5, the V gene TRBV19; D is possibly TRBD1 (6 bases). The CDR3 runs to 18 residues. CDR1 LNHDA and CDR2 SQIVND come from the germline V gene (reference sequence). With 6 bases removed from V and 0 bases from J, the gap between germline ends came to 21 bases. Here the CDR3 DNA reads TGTGCCAGTAGCGTCCCCCCGGGACATACAATTAGCAATCAGCCCCAGCATTTT. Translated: CASSVPPGHTISNQPQHF.

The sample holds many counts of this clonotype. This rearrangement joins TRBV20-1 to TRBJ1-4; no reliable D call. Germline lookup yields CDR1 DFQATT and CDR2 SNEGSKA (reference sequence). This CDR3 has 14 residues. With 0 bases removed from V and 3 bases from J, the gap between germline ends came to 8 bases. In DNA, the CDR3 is TGCAGTGCTAGAGAGGACGGACCTAATGAAAAACTGTTTTTT. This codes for CSAREDGPNEKLFF.

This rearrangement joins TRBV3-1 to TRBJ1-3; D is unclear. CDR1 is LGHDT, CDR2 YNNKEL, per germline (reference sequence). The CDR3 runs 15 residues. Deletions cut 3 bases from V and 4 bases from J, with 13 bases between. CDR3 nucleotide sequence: TGTGCCAGCAGCCAGGGAGGAGGTTCCGGAAACACCATATATTTT. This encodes CASSQGGGSGNTIYF.

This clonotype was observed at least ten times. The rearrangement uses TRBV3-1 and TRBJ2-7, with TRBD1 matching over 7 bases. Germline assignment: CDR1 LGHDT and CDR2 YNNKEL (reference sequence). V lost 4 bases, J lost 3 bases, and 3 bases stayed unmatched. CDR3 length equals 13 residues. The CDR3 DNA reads TGTGCCAGCAGCCGGAACAGGGGCTACGAGCAGTACTTC. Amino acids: CASSRNRGYEQYF.

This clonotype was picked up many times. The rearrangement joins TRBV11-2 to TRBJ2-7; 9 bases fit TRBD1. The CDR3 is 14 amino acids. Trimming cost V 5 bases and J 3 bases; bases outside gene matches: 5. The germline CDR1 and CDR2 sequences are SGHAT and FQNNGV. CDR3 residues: CASSPYRGHYEQYF. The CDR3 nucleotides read TGTGCCAGCAGCCCCTACAGGGGGCACTACGAGCAGTACTTC.